Below are 9 T cell receptor beta chains sequenced from a single sample in a study of T cell repertoires in aging, cancer and after chemotherapy. A mixed TRB-A/B primer pool amplified rearranged TRB by multiplex touch-down PCR. From the multiplex PCR reads, TCRdb called clonotypes with MiXCR, one entry per CDR3 protein. The table has 2,500 to 3,500 distinct CDR3 sequences, 24% seen once. Amplification of TCR beta used genomic DNA extracted from peripheral blood. The sample comprised blood. The receptors stem from a human donor with a solid tumor.

This clonotype was counted only a few times. The chain couples TRBV12-3 or TRBV12-4 to TRBJ2-2; D is perhaps TRBD1 (5 bases). Trimming left V 6 bases short and J 4 bases short, with 15 bases between. The CDR3 covers 15 residues. Written as DNA, the CDR3 is TGTGCCAGCAGCGCAGACAGAGAACGCACCGGGGAGCTGTTTTTT. Its protein product is CASSADRERTGELFF.

CDR3 loop: CSDTGTAIETYNEQFF. CDR3 in DNA: TGCAGCGACACCGGGACAGCCATTGAAACCTACAATGAGCAGTTCTTC. The gene calls are TRBV29-1 and TRBJ2-1; TRBD1 aligns across 7 bases. The CDR3 is made up of 16 amino acids. CDR1 SQVTM and CDR2 ANQGSEA come from the germline V gene. V lost 7 bases, J lost 2 bases, and 14 bases stayed unmatched.

This clonotype is medium-sized by share. V and J are TRBV19 and TRBJ1-2; D call uncertain. Deletions cut 1 base from V and 6 bases from J, with 9 bases between. The CDR3 is 13 residues long. Germline CDR1 is LNHDA and CDR2 is SQIVND (reference sequence). CDR3 sequence: CASSIVSGDGYTF. The DNA for the CDR3 is TGTGCCAGTAGTATAGTTAGTGGGGATGGCTACACCTTC.

This clonotype was seen only once. This chain links TRBV5-5 with TRBJ1-2, with no clear D. The germline V and J ends were trimmed by 0 bases and 4 bases, with 10 bases remaining between them. Germline values: CDR1 SGHKS, CDR2 YYEKEE (reference sequence). The CDR3 sequence is 14 residues long. In nucleotides, the CDR3 is TGTGCCAGCAGCTTGGACACCAGCGGCTATGGCTACACCTTC. Translation: CASSLDTSGYGYTF.

The rearrangement joins TRBV19 to TRBJ2-5; the match to TRBD1 covers 9 bases. Germline CDR1 LNHDA, CDR2 SQIVND (reference sequence). V was pared by 4 bases and J by 4 bases, with 10 bases of the junction left unmatched. CDR3 length: 16 amino acids. The chain's CDR3 is CASSTLGQGRLETQYF. DNA of the CDR3: TGTGCCAGTAGTACGCTCGGACAGGGGAGGCTAGAGACCCAGTACTTC.

This chain uses TRBV10-1 with TRBJ1-5, with D possibly TRBD1 on 6 matching bases. The CDR3 covers 14 residues. Trimming shortened V by 6 bases and J by 7 bases, and 16 bases separated the two germline ends. The germline V gene encodes CDR1 WNHNN and CDR2 SYGVQD (reference sequence). The CDR3 DNA follows: TGCGCCAGCAGGGGGGGCAGGGAGGACCAGCCCCAGCATTTT. Its translation is CASRGGREDQPQHF.

This clonotype was observed at least ten times. V and J are TRBV6-2 or TRBV6-3 and TRBJ2-4; D uncertain. V was clipped by 6 bases and J by 0 bases, with 21 bases between them. Germline-derived CDR1 and CDR2 are MNHEY and SVGEGT. This CDR3 spans 18 amino acids. The chain's CDR3 is CASRSILTEKLAKNIQYF. In nucleotides, the CDR3 is TGTGCCAGCAGATCTATTTTGACGGAAAAACTAGCCAAAAACATTCAGTACTTC.

This chain links TRBV20-1 with TRBJ2-3, with D unclear. The V and J ends lost 8 bases and 5 bases respectively, with 8 bases between them. The germline gives CDR1 DFQATT, CDR2 SNEGSKA (reference sequence). The CDR3 covers 10 residues. CDR3 coding DNA: TGCAGTTTAGGCAGAGATACGCAGTATTTT. Protein: CSLGRDTQYF.

The chain is built from TRBV7-9 and TRBJ2-1; 9 bases agree with TRBD2. The germline CDR1 and CDR2 sequences are SEHNR and FQNEAQ (reference sequence). V gave up 5 bases and J gave up 2 bases; unmatched junction bases: 4. The CDR3 is 15 residues long. Here the CDR3 DNA reads TGTGCCAGCAGCCCCAGCGGGGGGACCTACAATGAGCAGTTCTTC. It codes for CASSPSGGTYNEQFF.